This entry is about one TCR beta chain. Its antigen is unidentified. Nashville, Tennessee was home to all donors, each a Caucasian adult. This sample was taken from a study of shared clonotypes between healthy human individuals. Overall study findings and caveats: Clonotype sharing among donors was thought likely to change with sequencing depth.

Profiling relied on immunoSEQ multiplex PCR, and the TCRdb table lists in-frame clones only, not all of them. The table has a few hundred thousand clones, approximately 97% seen once; the top ten hold about 0.06%. The CDR3 runs to 17 residues. Germline values: CDR1 MGHRA, CDR2 YSYEKL. The material sequenced was naive CD4+ T cells sorted from blood. Subset noted: CD45RA+ positively selected. The chain is built from TRBV4-1 and TRBJ2-5, with 11 bases fitting TRBD2. The J call may be in error: the DNA end matches TRBJ2-7 better. The source of this sequence is a woman aged 25-40 years in good health. CDR3 region: CASSLILAGGSPYEQYF. The CDR3, as DNA: TGCGCCAGCAGCCTTATCCTAGCGGGAGGATCCCCCTACGAGCAGTACTTC.